A single sample gave rise to the 5 T cell receptor beta chains below, sequenced in a study of cytomegalovirus exposure and HLA in healthy donors. The PCR made use of 60 Vbeta and 13 Jbeta primers. Sequencing was performed with immunoSEQ multiplex PCR; in TCRdb, only in-frame clones are kept and a portion is missing. The sample yields about 130,000 clones, roughly 80% seen once. Sequencing was done on a sample of PBMCs. The receptors stem from a young man in good health and CMV-seropositive.

A single count supports this clone. The chain links TRBV27 to TRBJ2-7; TRBD1 matches at 9 bases. This CDR3 comprises 15 residues. J lost 3 bases, V lost 2 bases, and 5 bases had no gene match. Germline V gene sequence: CDR1 MNHEY, CDR2 SMNVEV (reference sequence). Written as DNA, the CDR3 is TGTGCCAGCAGTTTAGCCGGGACAGGGTTCTACGAGCAGTACTTC. Its protein is CASSLAGTGFYEQYF.

The chain is built from TRBV19 and TRBJ1-3; possible D gene TRBD1, 6 bases. The CDR3 contains 14 residues. Trimming removed 7 bases at V and 3 bases at J, with 13 bases between. Germline V gives CDR1 LNHDA, CDR2 SQIVND (reference sequence). In nucleotides, the CDR3 is TGTGCCAGTAACACAGGGCTGCGTGGAAACACCATATATTTT. Translation: CASNTGLRGNTIYF.

This clone was picked up a small number of times. CDR3 sequence (DNA): TGTGCCAGCAGTTACGGTCAGGAAGCTTTCTTT. Protein product: CASSYGQEAFF. V and J are TRBV6-6 and TRBJ1-1; D unresolved. With 2 bases removed from V and 8 bases from J, the gap between germline ends came to 6 bases. The CDR3 consists of 11 residues. Germline V gene data show CDR1 as MNHNY and CDR2 as SVGAGI (reference sequence).

V usage is TRBV30 and J usage is TRBJ2-5; TRBD2 aligns across 8 bases. Germline V gene lookup returns CDR1 GTSNPN and CDR2 SVGIG (reference sequence). With 2 bases clipped from V and 14 bases from J, the junction kept 16 bases outside the gene matches. CDR3 length equals 14 residues. CDR3 residues: CAWSPATSGGQGYF. The CDR3 DNA sequence: TGTGCCTGGAGTCCAGCCACCAGCGGGGGCCAAGGTTACTTC.

CDR3 protein: CASRTGGTGELFF. CDR3 sequence (DNA): TGTGCCAGCCGGACGGGGGGCACCGGGGAGCTGTTTTTT. The chain uses TRBV6-5 and TRBJ2-2, with 7 bases lining up with TRBD2. This CDR3 contains 13 residues. Germline V CDR1 and CDR2: MNHEY, SVGAGI. V was clipped by 8 bases and J by 4 bases; unmatched bases: 4.